This paragraph reports one T cell receptor (beta chain). The data originate from a study of T cells after yellow fever vaccination. The V gene lost 1 base and the J gene lost 4 bases, with 16 bases spanning the gap. This CDR3 spans 16 amino acids. Germline V lookup: CDR1 LGHNA, CDR2 YNFKEQ. A single record per CDR3 protein comes from TCRdb applying MiXCR to the 5' RACE reads. The sample has approximately 600,000 distinct CDR3 sequences, over 9% seen once; the top ten hold about 15%. The clonotype comes from a man under 40 who received the YFV17D yellow fever vaccine. The J gene is TRBJ2-5, the V gene TRBV4-2; TRBD2 is a possible D gene (5 bases). The input for sequencing was PBMCs, taken on the day of the yellow fever booster vaccination. The CDR3 sequence is CASSQVVAGAGETQYF. CDR3 sequence (DNA): TGTGCCAGCAGCCAAGTTGTCGCGGGCGCGGGAGAGACCCAGTACTTC.